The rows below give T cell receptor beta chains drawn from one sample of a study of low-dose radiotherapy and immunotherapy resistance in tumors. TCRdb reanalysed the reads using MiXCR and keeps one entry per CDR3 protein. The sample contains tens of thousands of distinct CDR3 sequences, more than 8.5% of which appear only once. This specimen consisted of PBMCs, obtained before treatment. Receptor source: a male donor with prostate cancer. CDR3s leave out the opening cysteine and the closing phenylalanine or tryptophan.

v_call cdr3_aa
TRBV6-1 ASRGGEFIGGYT
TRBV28 ASSSPSAGADNEQF
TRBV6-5 ASSYSGRGLSGGYT
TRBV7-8 ASSLGGRNQPQH
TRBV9 ASSVQGGGTDTQY
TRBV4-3 ASSPTGVNEQF
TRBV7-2 ASTRAIEWDEQY
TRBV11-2 ASSFLAAGELF
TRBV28 ASLTGQGQPQH
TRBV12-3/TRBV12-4 ASRKTGVVGYGYT
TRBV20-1 SARVGWTSGNTIY
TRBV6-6 ASSYGRTSGNEQF
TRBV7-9 ASSLLAGGLGEQF
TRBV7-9 ASSLEASGHF
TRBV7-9 ASSQPGAKNIQY
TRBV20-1 SVRDRGYNEQF
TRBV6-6 ASRGLAGITDTQY
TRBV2 ASSLGQSAQETQY
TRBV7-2 ASSTQGAQETQY
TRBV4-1 ASSQDRSSGNTIY
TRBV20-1 SARSGGDTQY
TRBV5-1 ASSPLEGGGRQDEQY
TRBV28 ASSLALAGGNEQF
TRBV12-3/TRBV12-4 ASSYDRVDGAQY
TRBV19 ASSTASGQGTDTQY
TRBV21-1 ASSKALWTGNTEAF
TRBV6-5 ASSYSTRKETQY
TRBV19 ASSIMGGHNEQF
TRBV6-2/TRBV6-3 ASSYSTKVAGDTQY
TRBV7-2 ASSLLTSGTGELF
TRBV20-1 SARDVADWVDTQY
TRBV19 ASKQGVGQPQH
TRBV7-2 ASSWDRSTGELF
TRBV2 ASREGLAAPYEQY
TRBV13 ASSLGSGGTYEQY
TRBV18 ASSPRRAQQPYNEQF
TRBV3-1 ASSLMTSGNNEQF
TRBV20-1 SARTATGQVGLNGKLF
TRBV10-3 AISQKNTGTVGNTIY
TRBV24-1 ATSDRGGNNSPLH
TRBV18 ASSPQGLDTGELF
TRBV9 ASSVAGLNTEAF
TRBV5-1 ASSYTGTRYQETQY
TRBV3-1 ASSQELGGGQPQH
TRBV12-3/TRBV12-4 ASTPGAGAQKQY
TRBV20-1 SAGRQGAGELF
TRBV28 ASTQGARVEQF
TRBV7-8 ASTSWEERELF
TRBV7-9 ASSSIGLSRHEQF
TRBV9 ASSVEDGENQPQH
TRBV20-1 SAPLAGGPSEQY
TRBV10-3 AISRGQAGTSGANVLT
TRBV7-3 ASSLGEGGDQY
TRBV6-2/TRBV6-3 ASSYSIGGVSTEAF
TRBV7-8 ASSLTRTLSYEQY
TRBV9 ASSPQLAGSGELF
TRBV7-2 ASSLGRGMHNEQF
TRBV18 ASSPPSTDTQY